This TCR beta chain was found in a study of T-cell reconstitution after alpha-beta-depleted transplantation in children. The CDR3 loop spans 14 amino acids. Germline CDR1 SGHAT, CDR2 FQNNGV. Trimming cost V 7 bases and J 5 bases; bases outside gene matches: 9. This clonotype was counted ten times or more. What it binds is unknown. A library of TCRbeta sequences, prepared with unique molecular identifiers, was generated. One entry per CDR3 protein, called by TCRdb with MiXCR from the PCR reads. The sample has about 340,000 distinct CDR3 sequences, roughly 17% seen once; the top ten hold about 41%. Study findings and constraints: At day 60, the high TCRbeta diversity found in some patients originated from recipient T cells and thymic progenitors that had survived. Reported findings indicate that, about two months after transplant, alpha-beta T cells came from several hundred expanded clones, which were derived from non-depleted graft cells. The authors attributed T-cell counts and diversity one year after transplant mostly to newly produced T cells.

This receptor was identified in a male patient between 2 and 10 years old who had a stem cell transplant for acute lymphoblastic leukemia, so the T cells may come from the graft donor. This chain links TRBV11-2 with TRBJ1-2, with 8 positions matching TRBD1. This specimen consisted of PBMCs, mostly from graft donor cells, obtained 360 days after TCRalphabeta/CD19-depleted stem cell transplant. CDR3 amino acids: CASTSWDRPYGYTF. The CDR3 DNA follows: TGTGCCAGCACCTCCTGGGACAGGCCTTATGGCTACACCTTC.